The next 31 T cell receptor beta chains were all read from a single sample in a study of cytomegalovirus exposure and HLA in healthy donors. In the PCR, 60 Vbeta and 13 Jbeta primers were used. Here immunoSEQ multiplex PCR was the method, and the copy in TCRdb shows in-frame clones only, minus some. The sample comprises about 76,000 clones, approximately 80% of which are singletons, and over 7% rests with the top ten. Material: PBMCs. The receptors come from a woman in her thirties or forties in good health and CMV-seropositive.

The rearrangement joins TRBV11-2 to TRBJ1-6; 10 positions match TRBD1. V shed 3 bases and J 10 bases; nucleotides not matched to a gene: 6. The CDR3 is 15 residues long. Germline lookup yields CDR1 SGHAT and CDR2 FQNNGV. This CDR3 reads CASSFTGTGESPLHF. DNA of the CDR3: TGTGCCAGCAGCTTCACCGGGACAGGGGAATCACCCCTCCACTTT.

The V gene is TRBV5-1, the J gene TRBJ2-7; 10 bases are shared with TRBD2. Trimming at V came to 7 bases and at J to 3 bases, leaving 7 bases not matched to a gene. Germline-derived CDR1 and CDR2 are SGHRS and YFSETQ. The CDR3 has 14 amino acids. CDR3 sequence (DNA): TGCGCCAGCTCGAATAGCGGGGGGATCTACGAGCAGTACTTC. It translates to CASSNSGGIYEQYF.

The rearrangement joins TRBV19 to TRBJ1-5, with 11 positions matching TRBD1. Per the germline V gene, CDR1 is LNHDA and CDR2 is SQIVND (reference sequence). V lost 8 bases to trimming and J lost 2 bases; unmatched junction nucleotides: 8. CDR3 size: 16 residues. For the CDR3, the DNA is TGTGCCAGTCTAGGACAGGGGGCAGGGGGCAATCAGCCCCAGCATTTT. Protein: CASLGQGAGGNQPQHF.

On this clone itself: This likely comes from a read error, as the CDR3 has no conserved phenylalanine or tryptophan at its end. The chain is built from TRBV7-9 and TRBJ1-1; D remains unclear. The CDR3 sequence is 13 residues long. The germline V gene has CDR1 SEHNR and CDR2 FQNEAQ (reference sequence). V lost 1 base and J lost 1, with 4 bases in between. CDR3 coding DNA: TGTGCCAGCAGCTTAGTCGGGAACACTGAAGCTTTCCTT. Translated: CASSLVGNTEAFL.

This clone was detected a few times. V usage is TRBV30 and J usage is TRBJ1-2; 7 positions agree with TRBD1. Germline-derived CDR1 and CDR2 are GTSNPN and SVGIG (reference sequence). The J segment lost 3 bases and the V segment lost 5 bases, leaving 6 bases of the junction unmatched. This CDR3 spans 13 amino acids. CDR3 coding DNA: TGTGCCTGGGGCGTTGACAGGGACTATGGCTACACCTTC. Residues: CAWGVDRDYGYTF.

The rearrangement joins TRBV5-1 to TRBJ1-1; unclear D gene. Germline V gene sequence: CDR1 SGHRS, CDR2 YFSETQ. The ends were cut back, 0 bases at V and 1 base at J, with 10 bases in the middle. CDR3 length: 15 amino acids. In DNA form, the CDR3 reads TGCGCCAGCAGCTTGGCAACAAACCCGAACACTGAAGCTTTCTTT. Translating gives CASSLATNPNTEAFF.

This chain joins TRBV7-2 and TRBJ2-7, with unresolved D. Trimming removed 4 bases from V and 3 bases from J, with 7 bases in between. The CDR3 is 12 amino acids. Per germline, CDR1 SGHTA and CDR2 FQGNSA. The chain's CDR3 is CASSSFFYEQYF. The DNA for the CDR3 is TGTGCCAGCAGCTCGTTTTTCTACGAGCAGTACTTC.

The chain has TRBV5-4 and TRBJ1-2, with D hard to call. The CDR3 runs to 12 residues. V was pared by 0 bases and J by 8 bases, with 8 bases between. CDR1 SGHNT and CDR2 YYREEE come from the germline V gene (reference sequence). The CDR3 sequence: CASSLDSGGYTF. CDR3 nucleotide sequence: TGTGCCAGCAGCTTGGACAGCGGGGGCTACACCTTC.

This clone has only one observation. CDR3 sequence reads: CASSTRQGTYEQYF. The DNA of the CDR3 is TGTGCCAGCAGCACGCGACAGGGAACCTACGAGCAGTACTTC. The gene calls are TRBV7-9 and TRBJ2-7; the match to TRBD1 covers 7 bases. The CDR3 runs to 14 residues. The trim removed 5 bases at V and 2 bases at J, leaving 6 bases unmatched. The V gene's germline CDR1 is SEHNR and CDR2 FQNEAQ (reference sequence). The full variable domain, completed using reference TRBV7-9 and TRBJ2-7, is DTGVSQNPRHKITKRGQNVTFRCDPISEHNRLYWYRQTLGQGPEFLTYFQNEAQLEKSRLLSDRFSAERPKGSFSTLEIQRTEQGDSAMYLCASSTRQGTYEQYFGPGTRLTVT.

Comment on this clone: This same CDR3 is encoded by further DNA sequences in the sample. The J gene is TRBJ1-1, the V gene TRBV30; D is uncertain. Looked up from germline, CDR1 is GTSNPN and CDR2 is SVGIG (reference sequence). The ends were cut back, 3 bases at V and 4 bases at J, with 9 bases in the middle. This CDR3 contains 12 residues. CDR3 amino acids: CAWSRGSTEAFF. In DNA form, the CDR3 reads TGTGCCTGGAGCAGAGGGAGCACTGAAGCTTTCTTT.

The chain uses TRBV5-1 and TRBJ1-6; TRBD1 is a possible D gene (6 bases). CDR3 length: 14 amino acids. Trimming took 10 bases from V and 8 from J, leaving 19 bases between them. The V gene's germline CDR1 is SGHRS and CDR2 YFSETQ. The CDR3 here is CALQQGREDSPLHF. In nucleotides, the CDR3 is TGCGCCCTCCAGCAGGGGCGCGAAGATTCACCCCTCCACTTT.

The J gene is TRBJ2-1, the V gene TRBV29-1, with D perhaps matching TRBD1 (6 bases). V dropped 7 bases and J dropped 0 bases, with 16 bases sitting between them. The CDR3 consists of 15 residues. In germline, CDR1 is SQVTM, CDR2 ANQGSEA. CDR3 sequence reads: CSAPQGRSSYNEQFF. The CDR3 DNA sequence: TGCAGCGCCCCACAGGGACGGAGCTCCTACAATGAGCAGTTCTTC.

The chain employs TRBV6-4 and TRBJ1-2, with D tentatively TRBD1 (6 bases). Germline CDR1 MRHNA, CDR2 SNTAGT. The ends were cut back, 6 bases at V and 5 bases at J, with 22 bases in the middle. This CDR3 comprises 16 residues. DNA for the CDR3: TGTGCCAGCAGCGATGACAGGTGGGGCGGAGTATATGGCTACACCTTC. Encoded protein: CASSDDRWGGVYGYTF.

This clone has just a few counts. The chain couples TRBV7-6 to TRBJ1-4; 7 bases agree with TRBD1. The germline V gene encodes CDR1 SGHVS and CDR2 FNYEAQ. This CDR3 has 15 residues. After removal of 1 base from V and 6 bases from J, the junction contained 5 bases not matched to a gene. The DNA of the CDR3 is TGTGCCAGCAGCTTAGAAGCAGGGGGGCATGAAAAACTGTTTTTT. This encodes CASSLEAGGHEKLFF. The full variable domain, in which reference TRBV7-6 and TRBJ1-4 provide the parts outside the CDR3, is GAGVSQSPRYKVTKRGQDVALRCDPISGHVSLYWYRQALGQGPEFLTYFNYEAQQDKSGLPNDRFSAERPEGSISTLTIQRTEQRDSAMYRCASSLEAGGHEKLFFGSGTQLSVL.

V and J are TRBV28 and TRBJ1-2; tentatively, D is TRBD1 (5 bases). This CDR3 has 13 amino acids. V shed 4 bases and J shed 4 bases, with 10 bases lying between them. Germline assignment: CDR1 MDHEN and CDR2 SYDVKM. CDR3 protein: CASSSQGSYGYTF. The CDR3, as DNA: TGTGCCAGCAGTTCGCAGGGATCCTATGGCTACACCTTC.

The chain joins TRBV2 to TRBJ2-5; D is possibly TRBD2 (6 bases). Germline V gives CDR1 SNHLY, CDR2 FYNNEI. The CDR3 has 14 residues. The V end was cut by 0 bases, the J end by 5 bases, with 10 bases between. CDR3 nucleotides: TGTGCCAGCAGTGAAGCGGGCCGGGAGGAGACCCAGTACTTC. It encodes CASSEAGREETQYF.

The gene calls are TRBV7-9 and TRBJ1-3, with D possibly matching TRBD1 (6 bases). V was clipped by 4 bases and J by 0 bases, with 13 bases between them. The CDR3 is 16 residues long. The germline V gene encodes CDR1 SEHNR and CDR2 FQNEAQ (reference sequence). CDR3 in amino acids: CASSSALDSSGNTIYF. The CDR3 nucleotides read TGTGCCAGCAGCTCGGCCCTGGACAGCTCTGGAAACACCATATATTTT. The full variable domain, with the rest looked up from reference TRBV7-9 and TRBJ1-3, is DTGVSQNPRHKITKRGQNVTFRCDPISEHNRLYWYRQTLGQGPEFLTYFQNEAQLEKSRLLSDRFSAERPKGSFSTLEIQRTEQGDSAMYLCASSSALDSSGNTIYFGEGSWLTVV.

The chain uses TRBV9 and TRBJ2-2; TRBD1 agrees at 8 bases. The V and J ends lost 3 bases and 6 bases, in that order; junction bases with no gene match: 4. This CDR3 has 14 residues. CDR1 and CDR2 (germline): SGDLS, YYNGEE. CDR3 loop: CASSADRGAGELFF. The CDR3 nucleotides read TGTGCCAGCAGCGCCGACAGGGGAGCCGGGGAGCTGTTTTTT.

The CDR3 bases are TGTGCCAGCAGCCCCACCGGAGGAGGAAACACCATATATTTT. This gives the protein CASSPTGGGNTIYF. This chain joins TRBV6-6 and TRBJ1-3; no clear D. Trimming removed 6 bases from V and 4 bases from J, with 13 bases in between. This CDR3 has 14 residues. CDR1 is MNHNY and CDR2 is SVGAGI in the germline V gene (reference sequence).

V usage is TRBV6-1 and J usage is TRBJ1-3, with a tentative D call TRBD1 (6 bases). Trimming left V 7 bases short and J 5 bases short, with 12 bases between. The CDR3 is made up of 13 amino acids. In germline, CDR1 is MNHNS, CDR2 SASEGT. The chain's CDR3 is CASTRDIRNTIYF. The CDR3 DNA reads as TGTGCCAGCACTCGGGACATCAGAAACACCATATATTTT.

The CDR3 nucleotides are TGTGCCAGCAGCTTAATCTCTCGGGGGGCCGGGGCCAACGTCCTGACTTTC. It encodes CASSLISRGAGANVLTF. The chain carries TRBV7-3 and TRBJ2-6; D may be TRBD2 (7 bases). The germline V gene has CDR1 SGHTA and CDR2 FQGTGA. Trimming shortened V by 1 base and J by 4 bases, and 14 bases separated the two germline ends. This CDR3 is 17 amino acids long. Combining the CDR3 with reference TRBV7-3 and TRBJ2-6 gives the whole variable domain GAGVSQTPSNKVTEKGKYVELRCDPISGHTALYWYRQSLGQGPEFLIYFQGTGAADDSGLPNDRFFAVRPEGSVSTLKIQRTERGDSAVYLCASSLISRGAGANVLTFGAGSRLTVL.

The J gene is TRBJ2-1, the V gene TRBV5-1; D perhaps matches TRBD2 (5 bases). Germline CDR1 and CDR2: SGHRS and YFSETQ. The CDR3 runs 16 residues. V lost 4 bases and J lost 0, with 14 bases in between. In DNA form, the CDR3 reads TGCGCCAGCAGCGCGGACCGGAGGAGCTCCTACAATGAGCAGTTCTTC. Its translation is CASSADRRSSYNEQFF.

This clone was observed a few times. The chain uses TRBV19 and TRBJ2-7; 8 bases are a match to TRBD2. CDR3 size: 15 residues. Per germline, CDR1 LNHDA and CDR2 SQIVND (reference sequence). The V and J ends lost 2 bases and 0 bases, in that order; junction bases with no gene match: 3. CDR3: CASSIRAGASYEQYF. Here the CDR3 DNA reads TGTGCCAGTAGTATACGAGCGGGGGCCTCCTACGAGCAGTACTTC.

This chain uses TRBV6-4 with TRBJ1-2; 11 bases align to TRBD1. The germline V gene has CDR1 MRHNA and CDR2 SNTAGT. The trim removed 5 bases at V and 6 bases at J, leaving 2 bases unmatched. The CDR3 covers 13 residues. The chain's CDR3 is CASSKGQGDGYTF. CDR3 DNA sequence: TGTGCCAGCAGTAAGGGACAGGGGGATGGCTACACCTTC.

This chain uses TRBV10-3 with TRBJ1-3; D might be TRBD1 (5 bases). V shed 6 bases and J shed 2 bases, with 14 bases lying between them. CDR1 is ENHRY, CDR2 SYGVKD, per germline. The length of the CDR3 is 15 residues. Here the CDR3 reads CAIRKGTVPGNTIYF. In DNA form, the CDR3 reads TGTGCCATCAGGAAGGGGACTGTCCCTGGAAACACCATATATTTT.

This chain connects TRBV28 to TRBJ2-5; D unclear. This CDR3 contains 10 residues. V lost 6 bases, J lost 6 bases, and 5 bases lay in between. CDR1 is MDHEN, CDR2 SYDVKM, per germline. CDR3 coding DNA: TGTGCCAGCAGCAAAAAGACCCAGTACTTC. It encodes CASSKKTQYF.

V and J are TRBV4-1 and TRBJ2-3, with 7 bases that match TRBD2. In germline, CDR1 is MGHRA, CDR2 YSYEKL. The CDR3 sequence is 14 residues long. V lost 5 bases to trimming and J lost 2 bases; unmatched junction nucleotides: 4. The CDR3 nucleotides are TGCGCCAGCAGCTTGACTAGCTACACAGATACGCAGTATTTT. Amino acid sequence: CASSLTSYTDTQYF.

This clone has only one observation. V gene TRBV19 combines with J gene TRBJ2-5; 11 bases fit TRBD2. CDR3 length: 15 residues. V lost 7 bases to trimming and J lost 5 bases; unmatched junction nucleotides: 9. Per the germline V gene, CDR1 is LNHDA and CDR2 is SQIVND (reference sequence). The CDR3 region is CASNPSGGPGETQYF. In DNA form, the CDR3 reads TGTGCCAGTAACCCTAGCGGGGGGCCGGGGGAGACCCAGTACTTC.

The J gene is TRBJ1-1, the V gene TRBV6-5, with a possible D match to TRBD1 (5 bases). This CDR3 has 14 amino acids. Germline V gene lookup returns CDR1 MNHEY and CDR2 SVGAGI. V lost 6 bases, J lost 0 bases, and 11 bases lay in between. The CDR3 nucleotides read TGTGCCAGCAGAAGACAGAGCATGAACACTGAAGCTTTCTTT. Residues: CASRRQSMNTEAFF.

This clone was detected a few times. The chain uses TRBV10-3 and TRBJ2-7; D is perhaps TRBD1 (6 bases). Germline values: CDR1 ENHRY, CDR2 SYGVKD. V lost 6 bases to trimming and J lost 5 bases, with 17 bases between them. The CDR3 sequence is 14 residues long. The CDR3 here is CAIRLRDTRDEQYF. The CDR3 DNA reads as TGTGCCATCAGACTCCGGGACACCCGTGACGAGCAGTACTTC.

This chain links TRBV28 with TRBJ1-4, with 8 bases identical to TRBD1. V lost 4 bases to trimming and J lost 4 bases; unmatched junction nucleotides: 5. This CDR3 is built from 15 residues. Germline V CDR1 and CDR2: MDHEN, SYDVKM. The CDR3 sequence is CASSSLTGVNEKLFF. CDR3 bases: TGTGCCAGCAGTTCCCTGACAGGGGTTAATGAAAAACTGTTTTTT.